This T cell receptor beta chain stems from a study of OX40 agonist ivuxolimab in advanced cancers. Across the whole study: Head and neck, renal cell, melanoma or hepatocellular carcinoma were the cancers that dose-escalation patients had. Three partial responders included one hepatocellular carcinoma patient and two cutaneous melanoma patients. Study results and limitations: On average, a greater number of expanded clones characterised CD8+ T cells relative to CD4+.

The CDR3 loop spans 13 amino acids. Germline assignment: CDR1 GTSNPN and CDR2 SVGIG (reference sequence). Trimming removed 0 bases at V and 8 bases at J, with 13 bases between. Using immunoSEQ multiplex PCR, the repertoire was profiled, and TCRdb retains in-frame clones only, with some absent. The sample includes about 69,000 clones, roughly 87% seen only once; the top ten take roughly 4.2%. Comment on this clone: Its target is unknown. Other DNA sequences in the same sample also yield this CDR3.

Patients were ruled out by autoimmune disease history or systemic immunosuppression. Sequenced here: CD4+ or CD8+ T cells sorted from blood, sampled in a trial of the OX40 agonist ivuxolimab. The receptor's source is an adult with an advanced solid tumor such as melanoma, head and neck, liver or kidney cancer. The rearrangement joins TRBV30 to TRBJ1-2, with D uncertain. CDR3 DNA sequence: TGTGCCTGGAGTGTACTCGGGGTGGGCGGCTACACCTTC. Its translation: CAWSVLGVGGYTF.